This TCR beta chain is drawn from a study of identical twins. This clonotype was detected a few times. Via MiXCR, TCRdb re-called the 5' RACE reads, giving one row per CDR3 protein. This sample has 210,000 or so distinct CDR3 sequences, with roughly 15% found just once. CDR1 is SGHKS and CDR2 is YYEKEE in the germline V gene (reference sequence). CDR3 length: 14 residues. The V gene lost 1 base and the J gene lost 5 bases, with 13 bases spanning the gap. The sample was also reused in another study, on T cells expressing NK-cell markers. That report notes: Sorted CD3+CD56+NKG2C+, CD3+CD56+NKG2C- and CD3+CD56-NKG2C+ T cells supplied TCR beta repertoires. The sequencing cohort of eight donors included seven HCMV-seropositive individuals and one seronegative individual. For 5 to 7 donors, the dominant NKG2C+ clonotypes made up about 1.0-7.5% of their CD8+ T cells. In a few donors, dominant clonotypes made up about 25-60.1% of CD3+CD56-NKG2C+ cells.

The chain links TRBV5-5 to TRBJ2-7, with D possibly TRBD1 on 5 matching bases. The specimen was CD8+ T cells sorted from blood. The TCR was taken from a woman aged 18-30 years in good health. For the CDR3, the DNA is TGTGCCAGCAGCTTGTCAGGGAATCTACACGAGCAGTACTTC. Translating gives CASSLSGNLHEQYF.